The present entry profiles one T cell receptor (beta chain) with its context. This clone appeared a single time. No cognate antigen has been identified for it. No base qualities exist here, and no much larger clone lies one base off it. The library came from the immunoSEQ multiplex PCR assay. A mixture of 60 forward primers for TCR Vbeta segments and 13 reverse primers for TCR Jbeta segments was used in the multiplex PCR. The CDR3 region of rearranged TCR beta genes was amplified from genomic DNA with a multiplex PCR assay. On the Illumina HiSeq System, the amplified TCR beta libraries were sequenced as 87-base-pair reads. In the original analysis: In a later analysis, tens of millions of unique TCR beta chains were counted across the 500 to 850 repertoires, and roughly 9.9 million of these chains were shared by at least two donors. A nearest-neighbor algorithm error-corrected the raw reads and collapsed the reads into unique sequences, merging closely related sequences to remove PCR and sequencing errors. V, D and J gene segments were assigned by aligning CDR3 sequences to IMGT reference sequences. For a sequence to be retained, at least a six-nucleotide match to both a V gene segment and a J gene segment was required. Rearrangements were classified as productive when the CDR3 lacked stop codons and remained in frame with V and J, and all other rearrangements were classified as non-productive. Following IMGT convention, CDR3 was defined as the stretch from the second conserved V-encoded cysteine up to the conserved J-encoded phenylalanine. The earlier analysis of about 500 of the donors excluded sequences that lacked an unambiguous match to a single V gene segment. In an earlier analysis of more than 500 of the donors, a V segment was called functional when productive rearrangements were above 56.7%, and segregating when the standard deviation between donors exceeded 5%. A statistical classification framework was developed to diagnose cytomegalovirus status using the catalog of TCR beta chain sequences. A later analysis assigned V and J genes by comparing TCR nucleotide sequences with IMGT/GENE-DB human TR gene sequences. The TCRdist pipeline was used in a later analysis to assign CDR3 sequences and most-parsimonious VDJ recombination scenarios. A later analysis defined each TCR beta chain by its CDR3 amino acid sequence plus V-gene family, and excluded reads lacking a unique V-gene family. A later analysis removed 550 to 650 highly shared, low-generation-probability nucleotide sequences to deal with suspected cross-contamination and a sequencing artifact. In a later analysis, a clonal expansion index for each public chain was calculated from normalized within-repertoire ranks of inferred template counts. A later analysis computed generation probabilities with a VDJ recombination model fitted to out-of-frame rearrangements, and checked the results against IGoR. Hypergeometric tests were used in a later analysis to score TCR-TCR, TCR-HLA and TCR-CMV co-occurrence, with a repertoire-size bias correction applied to the TCR pairs. False discovery rates were estimated in a later analysis by permuting HLA or CMV assignments 20 times. A later analysis grouped co-occurring TCRs with DBSCAN, adding TCRdist sequence similarity when clustering within HLA-allele-positive subsets. Repertoires with fewer than 30,000 or more than 120,000 public chains were left out of co-occurrence clustering, as were five repertoires with anomalous nucleotide sharing. TCRdb obtained this table from immuneACCESS and retained in-frame rearrangements with V and J assigned. These tables miss some clones; where compared with another copy, unresolved V genes account for less than half of the shortfall, and the remainder is unexplained. For V, J and clone size, that table is used; D and trimming come from the DNA. The sample profile shows 130,000 or so clones; roughly four fifths of them were found once. The ten largest clones take up around 1.9% of the sample.

The CDR3 sequence holds 11 residues, the cysteine and phenylalanine included. Left in the record is the CDR3 DNA by itself, 33 bases read in frame from the first base. The germline V gene gives CDR1 as MDHEN and CDR2 as SYDVKM. V drops 4 bases and J drops 7 bases, leaving 8 bases in between. This record comes from a study of cytomegalovirus exposure and HLA in healthy donors listed by TCRdb under 2017. Study-wide context: According to an earlier analysis of several hundred of the donors, 150 million to 200 million T cells yielded approximately 120 million unique TCR beta sequences and less than 300 Gb of sequence data. Roughly 290 gigabases of sequencing data and approximately 92 million unique TCR sequences made up an early release that covered around 640 HLA-typed donors. The genetic ancestry cluster associated with self-reported Caucasian donors included 65% to 90% of the 398 genotyped donors. The study aimed to test whether cataloging public T cell receptors could reveal signatures of past pathogen exposure. The study profiled the T cell repertoires of approximately 700 subjects by immunosequencing and related them to cytomegalovirus serostatus. Besides the first cohort of some 670 subjects, a separate validation cohort made up of 120 or so different subjects was used. High-throughput TCR immunosequencing, statistical association of individual TCRs with disease status, and machine learning were combined to predict cytomegalovirus infection status. A later analysis re-examined previously published TCR beta repertoires from several hundred donors and added high-resolution HLA genotyping to investigate patterns of TCR occurrence. Rather than drawing on any new phenotypic data, the later analysis identified candidate immune exposures from TCR beta sequences and the way those sequences occurred across donors. To decide whether each TCR beta V gene segment behaved as functional or pseudogenic, an earlier analysis of 587 of the donors relied on high-throughput TCR beta sequencing. Donor age, sex, ethnicity and CMV serostatus were compiled together with the repertoire data. A later genetic analysis took genome-wide SNP genotypes for about three fifths of the 666 donors and used that subset as a discovery cohort. Every repertoire in the discovery cohort had been generated on one and the same sequencing platform. Class I and class II HLA loci were covered by the typing at four-digit resolution. Typing coverage varied by locus: about 629-640 donors for A, B, C, DRB1 and DQB1; approximately 500 for DQA1; approximately 570 for DPA1; roughly 450 for DPB1. Because of strong linkage in the cohort, roughly five DR-DQ haplotypes were treated as single units for association and clustering. Among almost 400 genotyped donors of the cohort, an average of around 240,000 unique TCR beta nucleotide sequences were sequenced per donor, roughly a sixth of them non-productive. Study-level results and caveats: Immune exposure information for the cohort was limited to CMV serostatus. A later genetic analysis reported fewer N-insertions in productive TCRs among donors in an Asian-associated ancestry cluster than the roughly 670-donor mean. Roughly uniform sequencing depth across donors was assumed in presence/absence analyses, although this assumption may not hold. In a later analysis, several top co-occurrence clusters were reported to appear linked to parvovirus B19, influenza, CMV and Epstein-Barr virus. In a later analysis, 16,951 TCR beta sequences were associated with specific HLA alleles at a false discovery rate of 0.05. A cluster of highly shared sequence variants was judged likely to be a technical artifact of the sequencing pipeline. Because counts were too low, roughly 16 rarely observed V segments, including chromosome 9 orphons, were excluded from the earlier analysis of around 640 of the donors. Compared with equally common non-associated chains, HLA-associated TCR beta chains in a later analysis were more clonally expanded and had lower generation probabilities. Only TCR beta chains were sequenced in this cohort, and the absence of alpha or paired-chain data limited detectable features. The classifier was reported to diagnose cytomegalovirus status with high specificity and sensitivity in both the original and validation cohorts. A later analysis found that TCR association rates varied across HLA loci, with DRB1 alleles showing the most associated TCRs and HLA-C alleles the fewest. It was suggested by the authors that the approach could potentially be generalized to other disease states and immunological phenotypes. Because the 87-base-pair reads could not distinguish some IMGT-functional V segments, including TRBV6-2 and TRBV6-3, those segments were excluded. An association between a missense DCLRE1C variant and V-gene and J-gene trimming of TCR beta chains was found in a later genetic analysis and replicated in an independent cohort. A further reported finding was that TCR beta sequences accurately predicted the HLA-A and HLA-B alleles for most subjects in the first cohort. In an earlier analysis of 587 of the donors, most TCR beta V segments appeared in productive rearrangements about 90% or about 30% of the time, broadly matching IMGT annotations. Most CMV-associated TCR beta chains appeared to be HLA-restricted in a later analysis, and the HLA associations seemed to be driven largely by CMV exposure. A total of roughly 160 TCR beta chains were listed by the study as associated with cytomegalovirus. When HLA alleles, especially DR and DQ, strongly co-occurred, TCR associations were difficult to assign to individual alleles. Most TCR sequences were observed very rarely across donors, whereas some public TCRs were present in many individuals. HLA typing was unavailable for some donors at each locus, so association tests used only the typed subset. In vitro tests confirmed that a few of the cytomegalovirus-associated TCR beta chains recognize cytomegalovirus antigens. Linkage disequilibrium might explain the correlated functional status among segregating V segments, but an unknown experimental factor could not be ruled out.

In total, approximately 700 healthy bone marrow donors made up the cohort. At the time of sampling, every cohort member was nominally healthy, though immune exposures that went unrecorded were likely present. The donor was CMV seronegative and belonged to the group of over 350 seronegative cohort members. Each donor provided a peripheral blood sample, and peripheral blood mononuclear cells were used for TCR beta sequencing. Genomic DNA was extracted from the blood cell samples with the Qiagen DNeasy Blood Extraction Kit. The sequence was obtained from a man aged 40-55 years in good health and CMV-seronegative. The receptor chain draws on TRBV28 and TRBJ2-7; TRBD1 might be the D gene, on 5 matching bases. The specimen sequenced was PBMCs. The CDR3 reads as follows: CASSSGLEQYF. The sequence in DNA is TGTGCCAGCAGTTCAGGGTTGGAGCAGTACTTC.